The TCR beta chain described here comes from a study of neurological immune-mediated disorders. cDNA synthesis was performed by 5'RACE with 10-nucleotide random UMIs. TCRdb recomputed calls from the 5' RACE reads with MiXCR, one row per CDR3 protein. The table shows over 25,000 distinct CDR3 sequences, with about 12% occurring only once. Ten or more counts support this clonotype. The antigen is unknown. Study results and caveats: Falling below healthy controls, multiple sclerosis showed the least TCR clonal expansion, while HTLV-1-associated myelopathy showed the most. The absence of any CDR3 amino acid sequence shared by expanded clones across subjects suggests that repertoires were private in all groups.

V lost 0 bases and J 14 bases, leaving 12 bases between the germline ends. Germline lookup yields CDR1 SGHRS and CDR2 YFSETQ. The CDR3 is 13 amino acids. Healthy controls consisted of blood bank volunteers in Maryland, USA. The specimen was PBMCs. The clonotype was recovered from a woman in her sixties or seventies in good health. V is TRBV5-1 and J is TRBJ1-6; no firm D call. CDR3 region: CASSLDHPWALHF. As DNA, the CDR3 is TGCGCCAGCAGCTTGGATCACCCCTGGGCCCTCCACTTT.